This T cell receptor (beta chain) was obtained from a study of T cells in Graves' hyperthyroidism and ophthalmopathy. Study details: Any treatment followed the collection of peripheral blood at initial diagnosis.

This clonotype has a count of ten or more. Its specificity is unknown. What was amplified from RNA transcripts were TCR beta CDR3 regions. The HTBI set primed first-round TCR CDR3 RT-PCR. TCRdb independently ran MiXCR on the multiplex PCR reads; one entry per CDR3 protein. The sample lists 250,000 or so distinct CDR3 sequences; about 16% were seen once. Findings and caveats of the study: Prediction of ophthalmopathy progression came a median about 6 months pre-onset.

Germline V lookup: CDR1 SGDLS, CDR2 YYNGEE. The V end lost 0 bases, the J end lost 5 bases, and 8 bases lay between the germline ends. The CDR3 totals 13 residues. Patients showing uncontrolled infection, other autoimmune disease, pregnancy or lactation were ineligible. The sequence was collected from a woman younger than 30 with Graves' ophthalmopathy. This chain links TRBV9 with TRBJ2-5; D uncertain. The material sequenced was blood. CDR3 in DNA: TGTGCCAGCAGCGTAGATGGGATGGAGACCCAGTACTTC. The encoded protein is CASSVDGMETQYF. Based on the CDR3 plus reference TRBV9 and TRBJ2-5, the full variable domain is DSGVTQTPKHLITATGQRVTLRCSPRSGDLSVYWYQQSLDQGLQFLIQYYNGEERAKGNILERFSAQQFPDLHSELNLSSLELGDSALYFCASSVDGMETQYFGPGTRLLVL.